This passage covers 10 T cell receptor beta chains from one sample sequenced in a study of blood T cell repertoires in COVID-19. TCRdb's table, derived via immunoSEQ multiplex PCR, lists solely in-frame clones and lacks some. The sample includes approximately 190,000 clones, around 77% of them seen just once. The sequenced material came from peripheral blood. The receptors were sampled from a man aged 55 to 70 with active or convalescent COVID-19.

The V and J genes are TRBV5-8 and TRBJ1-2, with D uncertain. The V end lost 1 base, the J end lost 0 bases, and 4 bases lay between the germline ends. This CDR3 is built from 13 residues. Per the germline V gene, CDR1 is SGHTS and CDR2 is YDEGEE. Here the CDR3 reads CASSLFSNYGYTF. The CDR3 region has the DNA TGTGCCAGCAGCTTGTTCTCTAACTATGGCTACACCTTC.

The rearrangement links TRBV10-1 to TRBJ2-6; TRBD1 matches 9 bases. With V trimmed by 6 bases and J by 3 bases, 15 bases remained unmatched. The germline CDR1 and CDR2 sequences are WNHNN and SYGVQD (reference sequence). The length of the CDR3 is 19 residues. CDR3 region: CASRGGTGSPLNGANVLTF. The CDR3 DNA reads as TGCGCCAGCAGGGGGGGGACAGGGAGTCCTCTAAATGGGGCCAACGTCCTGACTTTC.

In DNA form, the CDR3 reads TGTGCCAGCTCACGAGTGGCTAGTGAGACCCAGTACTTC. As protein: CASSRVASETQYF. The rearrangement joins TRBV18 to TRBJ2-5; D not resolved. CDR1 KGHSH and CDR2 LQKENI come from the germline V gene. V lost 4 bases, J lost 5 bases, and 11 bases lay in between. This CDR3 spans 13 amino acids.

This chain connects TRBV30 to TRBJ2-7; possible D gene TRBD1, 6 bases. Germline CDR1 reads GTSNPN; CDR2 reads SVGIG (reference sequence). The CDR3 length is 13 residues. V lost 8 bases, J lost 2 bases, and 16 bases lay in between. CDR3 nucleotides: TGTGCCACCTCCGGGACACCGACCTACGAGCAGTACTTC. As protein: CATSGTPTYEQYF.

This clone was picked up a small number of times. The genes are TRBV6-5 and TRBJ2-1, with 13 nucleotides matching TRBD2. CDR1 and CDR2 (germline): MNHEY, SVGAGI. This CDR3 is 15 amino acids long. The V and J ends lost 5 bases and 8 bases, in that order; junction bases with no gene match: 6. CDR3 sequence (DNA): TGTGCCAGCAGTACCCGGACTAGCGGGAGTGATGAGCAGTTCTTC. Protein sequence: CASSTRTSGSDEQFF.

The rearrangement links TRBV6-2 or TRBV6-3 to TRBJ2-5, with 12 bases aligning to TRBD2. Germline loops: CDR1 MNHEY, CDR2 SVGEGT. V shed 0 bases and J 1 base; nucleotides not matched to a gene: 9. There are 19 residues in the CDR3. For the CDR3, the DNA is TGTGCCAGCAGTTACTCCAGACTAGCGGGAGTAGGATTCCAAGAGACCCAGTACTTC. It translates to CASSYSRLAGVGFQETQYF.

J is TRBJ1-1 and V is TRBV6-2 or TRBV6-3; D is ambiguous. V was pared by 5 bases and J by 3 bases, with 10 bases between. The CDR3 runs 13 residues. Germline lookup yields CDR1 MNHEY and CDR2 SVGEGT. CDR3 DNA: TGTGCCAGCAGTAGGAGGGTGGACACTGAAGCTTTCTTT. Translated: CASSRRVDTEAFF.

The chain combines TRBV6-2 or TRBV6-3 with TRBJ2-7; 7 nucleotides align to TRBD2. With 0 bases clipped from V and 5 bases from J, the junction kept 7 bases outside the gene matches. Germline CDR1 and CDR2: MNHEY and SVGEGT. The CDR3 covers 15 residues. The CDR3 reads CASSYSGGRSNEQYF. CDR3 in DNA: TGTGCCAGCAGTTACTCTGGCGGGAGATCCAACGAGCAGTACTTC.

The rearrangement joins TRBV28 to TRBJ2-5, with 10 nucleotides matching TRBD1. V was pared by 6 bases and J by 5 bases, with 0 bases of the junction left unmatched. The CDR3 is 12 amino acids. Germline V CDR1 and CDR2: MDHEN, SYDVKM. Here the CDR3 reads CASRTGGETQYF. CDR3 nucleotide sequence: TGTGCCAGCAGGACAGGGGGCGAGACCCAGTACTTC.

This clone was seen a single time. The V gene is TRBV6-5, the J gene TRBJ1-5, with D unresolved. V was shortened by 4 bases and J by 7 bases, with 11 bases between the two germline ends. The CDR3 sequence is 13 residues long. Germline-derived CDR1 and CDR2 are MNHEY and SVGAGI. CDR3 residues: CASSSDIGQPQHF. CDR3 nucleotides: TGTGCCAGCAGTTCCGACATCGGACAGCCCCAGCATTTT.